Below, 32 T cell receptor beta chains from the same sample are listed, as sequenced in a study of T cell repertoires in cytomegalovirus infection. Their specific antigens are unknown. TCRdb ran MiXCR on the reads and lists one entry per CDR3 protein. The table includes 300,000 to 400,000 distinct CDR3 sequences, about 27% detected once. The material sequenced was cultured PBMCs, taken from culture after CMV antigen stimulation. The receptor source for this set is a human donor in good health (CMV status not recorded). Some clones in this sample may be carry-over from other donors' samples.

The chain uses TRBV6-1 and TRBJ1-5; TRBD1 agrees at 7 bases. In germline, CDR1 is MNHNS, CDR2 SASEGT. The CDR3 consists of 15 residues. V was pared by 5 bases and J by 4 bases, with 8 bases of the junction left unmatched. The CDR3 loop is CASSPRTGTNQPQHF. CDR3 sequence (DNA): TGTGCCAGCAGTCCCCGGACAGGTACTAATCAGCCCCAGCATTTT.

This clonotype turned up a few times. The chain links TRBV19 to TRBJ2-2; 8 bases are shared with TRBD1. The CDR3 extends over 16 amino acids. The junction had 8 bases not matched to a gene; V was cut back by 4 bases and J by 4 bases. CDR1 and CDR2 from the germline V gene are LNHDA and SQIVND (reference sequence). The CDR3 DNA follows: TGTGCCAGTAGTACGCTCAGGGGGCGCGGCACCGGGGAGCTGTTTTTT. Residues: CASSTLRGRGTGELFF. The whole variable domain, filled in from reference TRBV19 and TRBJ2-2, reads DGGITQSPKYLFRKEGQNVTLSCEQNLNHDAMYWYRQDPGQGLRLIYYSQIVNDFQKGDIAEGYSVSREKKESFPLTVTSAQKNPTAFYLCASSTLRGRGTGELFFGEGSRLTVL.

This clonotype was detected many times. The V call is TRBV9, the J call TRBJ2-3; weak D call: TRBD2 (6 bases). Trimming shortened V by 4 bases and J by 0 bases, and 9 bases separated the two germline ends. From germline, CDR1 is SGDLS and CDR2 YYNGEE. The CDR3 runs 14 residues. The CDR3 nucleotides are TGTGCCAGCAGCTGGACTAAAAGCACAGATACGCAGTATTTT. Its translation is CASSWTKSTDTQYF. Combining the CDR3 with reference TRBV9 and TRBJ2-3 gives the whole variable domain DSGVTQTPKHLITATGQRVTLRCSPRSGDLSVYWYQQSLDQGLQFLIQYYNGEERAKGNILERFSAQQFPDLHSELNLSSLELGDSALYFCASSWTKSTDTQYFGPGTRLTVL.

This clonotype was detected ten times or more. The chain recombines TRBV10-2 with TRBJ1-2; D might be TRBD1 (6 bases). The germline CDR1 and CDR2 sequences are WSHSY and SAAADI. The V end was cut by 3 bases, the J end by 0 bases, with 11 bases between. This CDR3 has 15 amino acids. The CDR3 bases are TGCGCCAGCAGTGATCGAGGGGGTACTAACTATGGCTACACCTTC. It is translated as CASSDRGGTNYGYTF.

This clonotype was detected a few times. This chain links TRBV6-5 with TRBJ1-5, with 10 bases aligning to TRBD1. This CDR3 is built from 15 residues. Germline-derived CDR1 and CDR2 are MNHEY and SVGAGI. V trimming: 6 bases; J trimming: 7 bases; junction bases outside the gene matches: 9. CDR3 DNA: TGTGCCAGCAGCCTAGGGACAGGGGCTGGGCAGCCCCAGCATTTT. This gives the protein CASSLGTGAGQPQHF.

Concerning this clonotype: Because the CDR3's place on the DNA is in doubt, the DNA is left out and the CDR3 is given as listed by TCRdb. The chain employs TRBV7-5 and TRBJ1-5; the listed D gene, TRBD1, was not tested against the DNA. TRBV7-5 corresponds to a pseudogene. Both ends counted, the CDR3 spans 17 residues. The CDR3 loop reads CISVPEAPDRDNQPQHF.

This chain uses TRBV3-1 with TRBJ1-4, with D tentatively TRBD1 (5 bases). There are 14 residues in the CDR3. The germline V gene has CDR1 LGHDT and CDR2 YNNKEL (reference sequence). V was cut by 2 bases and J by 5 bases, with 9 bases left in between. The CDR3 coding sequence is TGTGCCAGCAGCCAATCTGGACAAAATGAAAAACTGTTTTTT. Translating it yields CASSQSGQNEKLFF.

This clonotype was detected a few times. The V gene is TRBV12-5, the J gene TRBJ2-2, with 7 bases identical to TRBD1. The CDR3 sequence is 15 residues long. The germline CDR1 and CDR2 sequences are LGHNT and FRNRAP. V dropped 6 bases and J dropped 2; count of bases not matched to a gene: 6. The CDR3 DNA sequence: TGTGCTAGTGGGAGAAGGACAGGTAACACCGGGGAGCTGTTTTTT. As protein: CASGRRTGNTGELFF.

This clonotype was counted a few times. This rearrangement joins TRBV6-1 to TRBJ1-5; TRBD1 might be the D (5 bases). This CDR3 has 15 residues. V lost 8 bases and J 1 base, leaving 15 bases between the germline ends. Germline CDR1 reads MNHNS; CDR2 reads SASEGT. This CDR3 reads CASAPGAVSNQPQHF. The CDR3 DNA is TGTGCCAGCGCCCCCGGGGCAGTGAGCAATCAGCCCCAGCATTTT.

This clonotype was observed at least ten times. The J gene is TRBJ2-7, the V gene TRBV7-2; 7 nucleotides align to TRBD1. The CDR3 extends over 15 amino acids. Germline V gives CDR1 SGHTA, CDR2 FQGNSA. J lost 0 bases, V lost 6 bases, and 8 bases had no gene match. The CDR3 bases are TGTGCCAGCAGAGAGGGGGCTGGATTCTCCTACGAGCAGTACTTC. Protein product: CASREGAGFSYEQYF.

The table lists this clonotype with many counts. CDR3 DNA: TGTGCCAGCAGCTCGCAAACGACAGCGGGGACAGATACGCAGTATTTT. As protein: CASSSQTTAGTDTQYF. This sequence joins TRBV11-2 and TRBJ2-3, with 7 bases matching TRBD2. The CDR3 consists of 16 residues. Trimming took 4 bases from V and 3 from J; bases not matched to a gene: 10. Germline CDR1 SGHAT, CDR2 FQNNGV.

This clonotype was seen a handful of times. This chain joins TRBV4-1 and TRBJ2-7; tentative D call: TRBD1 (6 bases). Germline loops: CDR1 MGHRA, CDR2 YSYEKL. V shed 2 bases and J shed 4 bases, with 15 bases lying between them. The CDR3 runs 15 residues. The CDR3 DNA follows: TGCGCCAGCAGCCAAATACAGGGTGGAAGGTACGAGCAGTACTTC. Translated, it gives CASSQIQGGRYEQYF.

In DNA, the CDR3 is TGTGCCAGCAGTGAAGCGCAGGGACAGGGACAAGAGACCCAGTACTTC. Translation: CASSEAQGQGQETQYF. The chain is built from TRBV2 and TRBJ2-5; TRBD1 matches 9 bases. V trimming: 0 bases; J trimming: 2 bases; junction bases outside the gene matches: 4. Per germline, CDR1 SNHLY and CDR2 FYNNEI. The CDR3 is made up of 16 amino acids.

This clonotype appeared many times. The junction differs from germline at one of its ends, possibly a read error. CDR3 sequence reads: CASSSGPTYTQYF. The CDR3 region has the DNA TGTGCCAGCAGCTCGGGACCCACATATACGCAGTATTTT. This chain joins TRBV7-8 and TRBJ2-3; D is possibly TRBD1 or TRBD2 (5 bases each). This CDR3 is built from 13 residues. Germline V gene sequence: CDR1 SGHVS, CDR2 FQNEAQ.

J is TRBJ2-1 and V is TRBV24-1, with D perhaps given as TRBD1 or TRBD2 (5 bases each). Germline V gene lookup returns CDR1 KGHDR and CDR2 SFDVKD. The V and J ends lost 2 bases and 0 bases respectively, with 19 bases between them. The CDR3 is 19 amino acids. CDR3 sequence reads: CATSDSRGSAQNSYNEQFF. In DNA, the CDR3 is TGTGCCACCAGTGATTCGAGGGGATCCGCCCAAAACTCCTACAATGAGCAGTTCTTC.

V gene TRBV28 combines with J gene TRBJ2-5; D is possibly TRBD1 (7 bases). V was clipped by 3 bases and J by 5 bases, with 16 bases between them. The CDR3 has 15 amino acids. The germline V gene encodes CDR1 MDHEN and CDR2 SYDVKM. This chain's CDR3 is CASSLSGGLAETQYF. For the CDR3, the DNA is TGTGCCAGCAGTTTGTCAGGGGGGCTGGCGGAGACCCAGTACTTC.

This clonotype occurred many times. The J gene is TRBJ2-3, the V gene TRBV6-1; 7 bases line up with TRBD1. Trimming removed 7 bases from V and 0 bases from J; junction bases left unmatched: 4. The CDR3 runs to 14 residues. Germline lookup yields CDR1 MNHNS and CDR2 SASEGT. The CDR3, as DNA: TGTGCCAGCATAGCAGGGGGTAGCACAGATACGCAGTATTTT. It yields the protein CASIAGGSTDTQYF.

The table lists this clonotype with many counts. CDR3 in DNA: TGTGCCAGCAGCTTAGAACCGGGACCGTACGAGCAGTACTTC. Amino acid sequence: CASSLEPGPYEQYF. The J gene is TRBJ2-7, the V gene TRBV11-2; the D call may be TRBD1 or TRBD2 (5 bases each). Per the germline V gene, CDR1 is SGHAT and CDR2 is FQNNGV. The CDR3 totals 14 residues. V dropped 0 bases and J dropped 4 bases, with 10 bases sitting between them.

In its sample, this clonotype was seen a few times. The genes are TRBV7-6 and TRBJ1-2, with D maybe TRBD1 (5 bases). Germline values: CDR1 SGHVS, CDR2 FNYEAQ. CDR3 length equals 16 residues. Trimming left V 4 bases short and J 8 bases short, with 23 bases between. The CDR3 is CASSSYSEGFRRGYTF. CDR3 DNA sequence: TGTGCCAGCAGCTCCTATTCAGAGGGGTTCAGGAGAGGCTACACCTTC.

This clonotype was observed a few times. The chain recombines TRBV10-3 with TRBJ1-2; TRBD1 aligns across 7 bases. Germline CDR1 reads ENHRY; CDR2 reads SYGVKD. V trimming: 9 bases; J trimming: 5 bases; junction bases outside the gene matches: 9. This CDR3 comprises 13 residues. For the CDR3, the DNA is TGTGCCATACAGACGGGACAGAATTATGGCTACACCTTC. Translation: CAIQTGQNYGYTF.

CDR3 sequence (DNA): TGTGCCAGCAGCGTAGCGGGAGGGGCAAACCAAGAGACCCAGTACTTC. Translated, it gives CASSVAGGANQETQYF. The genes are TRBV9 and TRBJ2-5; 8 nucleotides match TRBD2. Germline lookup yields CDR1 SGDLS and CDR2 YYNGEE. CDR3 length equals 16 residues. V was clipped by 0 bases and J by 0 bases; unmatched bases: 4. The whole variable domain, filled in from reference TRBV9 and TRBJ2-5, reads DSGVTQTPKHLITATGQRVTLRCSPRSGDLSVYWYQQSLDQGLQFLIQYYNGEERAKGNILERFSAQQFPDLHSELNLSSLELGDSALYFCASSVAGGANQETQYFGPGTRLLVL.

CDR3 sequence reads: CASSLGGQADTQYF. The CDR3 DNA reads TGTGCCAGCAGCTTAGGGGGGCAGGCAGATACGCAGTATTTT. The chain carries TRBV11-3 and TRBJ2-3, with a weak D call TRBD1 (6 bases). Looked up from germline, CDR1 is SGHNT and CDR2 is YENEEA. The CDR3 runs to 14 residues. Trimming removed 1 base from V and 4 bases from J, with 9 bases in between.

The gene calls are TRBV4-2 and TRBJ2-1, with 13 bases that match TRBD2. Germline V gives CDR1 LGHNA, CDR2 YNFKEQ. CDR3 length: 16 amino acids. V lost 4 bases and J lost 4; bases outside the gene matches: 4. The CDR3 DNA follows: TGTGCCAGCAGCCCAGCGGGACTAGCGGGGTACAATGAGCAGTTCTTC. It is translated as CASSPAGLAGYNEQFF.

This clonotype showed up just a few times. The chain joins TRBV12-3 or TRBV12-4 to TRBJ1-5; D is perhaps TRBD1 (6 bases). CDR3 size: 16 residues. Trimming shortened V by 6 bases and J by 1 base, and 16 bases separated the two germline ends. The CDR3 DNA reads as TGTGCCAGCAGCCTTTCCGACAGGAACAGCAATCAGCCCCAGCATTTT. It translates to CASSLSDRNSNQPQHF.

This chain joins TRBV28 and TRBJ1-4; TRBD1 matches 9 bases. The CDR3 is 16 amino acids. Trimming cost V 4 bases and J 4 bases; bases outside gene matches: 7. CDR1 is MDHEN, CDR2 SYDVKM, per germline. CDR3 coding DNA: TGTGCCAGCAGTTCTCCCGGGACAGGGTATAATGAAAAACTGTTTTTT. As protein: CASSSPGTGYNEKLFF.

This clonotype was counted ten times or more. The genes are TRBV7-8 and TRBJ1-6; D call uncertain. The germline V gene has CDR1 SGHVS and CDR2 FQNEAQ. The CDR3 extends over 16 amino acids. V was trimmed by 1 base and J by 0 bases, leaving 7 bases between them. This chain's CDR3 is CASSLVGSSYNSPLHF. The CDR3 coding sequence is TGTGCCAGCAGCTTAGTCGGGAGCTCCTATAATTCACCCCTCCACTTT.

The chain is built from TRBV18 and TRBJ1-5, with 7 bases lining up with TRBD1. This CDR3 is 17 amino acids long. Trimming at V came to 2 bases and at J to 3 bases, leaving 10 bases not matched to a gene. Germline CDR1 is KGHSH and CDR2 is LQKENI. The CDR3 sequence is CASSPAPPTGYNQPQHF. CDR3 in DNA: TGTGCCAGCTCACCAGCCCCTCCGACAGGGTACAATCAGCCCCAGCATTTT.

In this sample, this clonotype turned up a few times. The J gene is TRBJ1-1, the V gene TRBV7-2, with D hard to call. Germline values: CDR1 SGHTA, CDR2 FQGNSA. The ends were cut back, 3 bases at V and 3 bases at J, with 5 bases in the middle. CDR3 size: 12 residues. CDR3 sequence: CASSFQHTEAFF. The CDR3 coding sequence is TGTGCCAGCAGCTTTCAGCACACTGAAGCTTTCTTT.

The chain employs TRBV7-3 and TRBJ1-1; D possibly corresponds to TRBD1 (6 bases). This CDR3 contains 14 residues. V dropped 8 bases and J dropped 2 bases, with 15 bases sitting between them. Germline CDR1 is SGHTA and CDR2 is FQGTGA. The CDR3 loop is CASRRPQGNTEAFF. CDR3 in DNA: TGTGCCAGCCGCCGACCACAGGGAAACACTGAAGCTTTCTTT.

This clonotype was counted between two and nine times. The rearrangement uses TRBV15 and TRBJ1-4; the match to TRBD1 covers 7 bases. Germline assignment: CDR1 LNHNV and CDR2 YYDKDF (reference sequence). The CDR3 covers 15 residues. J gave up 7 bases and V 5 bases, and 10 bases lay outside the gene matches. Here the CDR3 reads CATSRNRGTGEKLFF. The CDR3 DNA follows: TGTGCCACCAGCCGGAACAGGGGAACGGGTGAAAAACTGTTTTTT.

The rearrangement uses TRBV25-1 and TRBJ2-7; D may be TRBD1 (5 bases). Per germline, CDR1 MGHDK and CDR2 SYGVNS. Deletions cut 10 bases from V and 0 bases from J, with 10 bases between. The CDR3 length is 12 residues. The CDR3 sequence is CATGDSSYEQYF. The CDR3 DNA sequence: TGTGCCACCGGAGACAGCTCCTACGAGCAGTACTTC.

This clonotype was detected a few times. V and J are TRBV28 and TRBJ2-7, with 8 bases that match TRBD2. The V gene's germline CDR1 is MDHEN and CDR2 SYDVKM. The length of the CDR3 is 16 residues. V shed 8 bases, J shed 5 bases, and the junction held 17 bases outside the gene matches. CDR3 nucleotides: TGTGCCAGCCCTCCCCCCACGGGAGGGCCAAACGACGAGCAGTACTTC. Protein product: CASPPPTGGPNDEQYF.